These 10 T cell receptor beta chains came from one sample sequenced in a study of T cells in Graves' hyperthyroidism and ophthalmopathy. Authors of the study amplified TCR beta CDR3 regions from RNA transcripts. First-round RT-PCR with HTBI primers amplified the TCR CDR3 region. TCRdb fed the multiplex PCR reads into MiXCR, producing one record per CDR3 protein. The sample gives roughly 660,000 distinct CDR3 sequences, 15% to 20% of which show up once; roughly a sixth is in the top ten. The sample taken for sequencing was blood. These receptors came from a man between 50 and 59 years old with Graves' hyperthyroidism.

The table lists this clonotype with many counts. The chain links TRBV9 to TRBJ2-5, with D possibly matching TRBD1 (5 bases). CDR1 is SGDLS and CDR2 is YYNGEE in the germline V gene. The CDR3 extends over 14 amino acids. V was clipped by 0 bases and J by 4 bases, with 10 bases between them. The CDR3 nucleotides read TGTGCCAGCAGCGTAGGGGTAAGGGGAGAGACCCAGTACTTC. It yields the protein CASSVGVRGETQYF.

V usage is TRBV30 and J usage is TRBJ2-3, with 7 nucleotides matching TRBD2. Germline V gene data show CDR1 as GTSNPN and CDR2 as SVGIG (reference sequence). V gave up 0 bases and J gave up 0 bases; unmatched junction bases: 6. The CDR3 has 16 amino acids. In DNA, the CDR3 is TGTGCCTGGAGTGTTCTGGCTAGCGGTAGCACAGATACGCAGTATTTT. Its protein product is CAWSVLASGSTDTQYF. The full variable domain, in which reference TRBV30 and TRBJ2-3 provide the parts outside the CDR3, is SQTIHQWPATLVQPVGSPLSLECTVEGTSNPNLYWYRQAAGRGLQLLFYSVGIGQISSEVPQNLSASRPQDRQFILSSKKLLLSDSGFYLCAWSVLASGSTDTQYFGPGTRLTVL.

This clonotype was recorded at least ten times. The gene calls are TRBV9 and TRBJ1-1; D not resolved. There are 16 residues in the CDR3. Germline CDR1 reads SGDLS; CDR2 reads YYNGEE. The V end was cut by 7 bases, the J end by 0 bases, with 19 bases between. The CDR3 here is CASSRQIGDMNTEAFF. DNA for the CDR3: TGTGCCAGCTCACGCCAGATCGGGGATATGAACACTGAAGCTTTCTTT. Complete variable domain (other parts from reference TRBV9 and TRBJ1-1): DSGVTQTPKHLITATGQRVTLRCSPRSGDLSVYWYQQSLDQGLQFLIQYYNGEERAKGNILERFSAQQFPDLHSELNLSSLELGDSALYFCASSRQIGDMNTEAFFGQGTRLTVV.

This clonotype was seen many times. The V call is TRBV30, the J call TRBJ2-7; TRBD1 aligns across 9 bases. V shed 4 bases, J shed 5 bases, and the junction held 12 bases outside the gene matches. Germline CDR1 and CDR2: GTSNPN and SVGIG (reference sequence). The CDR3 is made up of 15 amino acids. In nucleotides, the CDR3 is TGTGCCTGGAATTCACCGGGACAGGGAACCCACGAGCAGTACTTC. Protein product: CAWNSPGQGTHEQYF.

This clonotype was seen ten or more times. The chain couples TRBV11-2 to TRBJ2-1; D possibly matches TRBD1 or TRBD2 (6 bases each). Trimming left V 5 bases short and J 5 bases short, with 25 bases between. The CDR3 covers 18 residues. The germline V gene has CDR1 SGHAT and CDR2 FQNNGV. CDR3: CASSRLGGRGPRNNEQFF. The CDR3 nucleotides read TGTGCCAGCAGCCGCTTGGGAGGCAGGGGCCCTAGGAACAATGAGCAGTTCTTC.

The chain joins TRBV7-2 to TRBJ2-1; D is possibly TRBD2 (7 bases). The CDR3 sequence is 15 residues long. Germline-derived CDR1 and CDR2 are SGHTA and FQGNSA. The V end was cut by 4 bases, the J end by 7 bases, with 17 bases between. In DNA, the CDR3 is TGTGCCAGCAGCTCCCAGGGGAGGGTCCAAAATGAGCAGTTCTTC. Translating it yields CASSSQGRVQNEQFF. Variable domain in full (rest from reference TRBV7-2 and TRBJ2-1): GAGVSQSPSNKVTEKGKDVELRCDPISGHTALYWYRQSLGQGLEFLIYFQGNSAPDKSGLPSDRFSAERTGGSVSTLTIQRTQQEDSAVYLCASSSQGRVQNEQFFGPGTRLTVL.

This clonotype was picked up many times. The chain employs TRBV10-3 and TRBJ2-1, with TRBD1 matching over 8 bases. Trimming removed 8 bases from V and 5 bases from J; junction bases left unmatched: 8. The CDR3 has 14 residues. Germline lookup yields CDR1 ENHRY and CDR2 SYGVKD. The CDR3 region is CAIGGMTGDNEQFF. The DNA for the CDR3 is TGTGCCATCGGGGGCATGACAGGGGACAATGAGCAGTTCTTC.

The sample holds many counts of this clonotype. The chain is built from TRBV20-1 and TRBJ2-1; possibly TRBD1 or TRBD2 for D (5 bases each). Per the germline V gene, CDR1 is DFQATT and CDR2 is SNEGSKA (reference sequence). The CDR3 runs 17 residues. CDR3 residues: CSIGGTSPVSPYNEQFF. CDR3 DNA sequence: TGCTCCATTGGTGGGACCAGTCCCGTGTCTCCCTACAATGAGCAGTTCTTC.

The chain is built from TRBV9 and TRBJ2-1, with D possibly being TRBD2 (5 bases). The CDR3 is made up of 15 amino acids. Germline loops: CDR1 SGDLS, CDR2 YYNGEE. Trimming cost V 0 bases and J 8 bases, with 15 bases left between them. CDR3 amino acids: CASSVVPEGSDEQFF. The CDR3 nucleotides read TGTGCCAGCAGCGTAGTCCCCGAGGGATCGGATGAGCAGTTCTTC.

This clonotype was detected ten times or more. The chain uses TRBV11-2 and TRBJ2-1, with 7 bases fitting TRBD2. J was trimmed by 0 bases and V by 4 bases; bases with no gene match: 6. Germline CDR1 is SGHAT and CDR2 is FQNNGV. The CDR3 is 16 residues long. CDR3 DNA sequence: TGTGCCAGCAGCTGGGGAGGGGACCTCTCCTACAATGAGCAGTTCTTC. This codes for CASSWGGDLSYNEQFF.